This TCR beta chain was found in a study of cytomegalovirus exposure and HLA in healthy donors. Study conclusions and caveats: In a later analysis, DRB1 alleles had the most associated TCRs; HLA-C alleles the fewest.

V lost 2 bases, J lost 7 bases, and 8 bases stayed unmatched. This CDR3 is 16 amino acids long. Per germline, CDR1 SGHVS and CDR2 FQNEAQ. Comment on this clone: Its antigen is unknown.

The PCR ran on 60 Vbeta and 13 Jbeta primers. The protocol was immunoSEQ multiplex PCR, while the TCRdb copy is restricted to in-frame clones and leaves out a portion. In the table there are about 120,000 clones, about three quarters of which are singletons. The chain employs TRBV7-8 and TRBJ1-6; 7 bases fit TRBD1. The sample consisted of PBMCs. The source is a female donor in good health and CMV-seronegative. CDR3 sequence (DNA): TGTGCCAGCAGCTTACCCGACAGGGAAGGGAATTCACCCCTCCACTTT. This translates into CASSLPDREGNSPLHF. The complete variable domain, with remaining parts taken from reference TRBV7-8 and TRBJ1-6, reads GAGVSQSPRYKVAKRGQDVALRCDPISGHVSLFWYQQALGQGPEFLTYFQNEAQLDKSGLPSDRFFAERPEGSVSTLKIQRTQQEDSAVYLCASSLPDREGNSPLHFGNGTRLTVT.